The 14 T cell receptor beta chains below come from one sample, sequenced in a study of shared clonotypes between healthy human individuals. Only in-frame clones appear in the TCRdb table, and some are missing; sequencing was by immunoSEQ multiplex PCR. The table records 2 million to 3 million clones, 90% to 95% of them present only once. Sequencing was performed on naive CD4+ T cells from PBMCs. As to subset: CD45RA+ positively selected. Source of these receptors: a man younger than 35 in good health. Some clones in this sample may be carry-over from other donors' samples.

The gene calls are TRBV11-2 and TRBJ2-7; 10 bases agree with TRBD1. This CDR3 has 14 residues. Germline CDR1 reads SGHAT; CDR2 reads FQNNGV. With 5 bases clipped from V and 6 bases from J, the junction kept 7 bases outside the gene matches. CDR3 DNA: TGTGCCAGCAGCGAACGACAGGGGGCTTCCGAGCAGTACTTC. It translates to CASSERQGASEQYF.

For this clone: This CDR3 is also generated by other DNA sequences in the sample. The CDR3 DNA reads as TGTGCCAGCAGTTACGGCAGGGGGCTGACTGAAGCTTTCTTT. This translates into CASSYGRGLTEAFF. The chain uses TRBV6-5 and TRBJ1-1; 8 nucleotides line up with TRBD1. This CDR3 spans 14 amino acids. Germline values: CDR1 MNHEY, CDR2 SVGAGI. The V and J ends lost 2 bases and 5 bases, in that order; junction bases with no gene match: 4.

The chain is built from TRBV19 and TRBJ2-1; 8 bases line up with TRBD2. Germline values: CDR1 LNHDA, CDR2 SQIVND (reference sequence). V gave up 3 bases and J gave up 6 bases; unmatched junction bases: 4. The CDR3 loop spans 14 amino acids. This CDR3 reads CASSIGTSSNEQFF. CDR3 coding DNA: TGTGCCAGTAGTATCGGGACTAGTAGCAATGAGCAGTTCTTC.

The chain joins TRBV28 to TRBJ2-4; no clear D gene. The CDR3 is 13 amino acids. Germline V CDR1 and CDR2: MDHEN, SYDVKM. V was pared by 5 bases and J by 7 bases, with 12 bases between. The CDR3 loop reads CASSVPTTNIQYF. Written as DNA, the CDR3 is TGTGCCAGCAGTGTGCCGACGACGAACATTCAGTACTTC.

This rearrangement joins TRBV5-4 to TRBJ1-2; maybe TRBD1 (6 bases). Germline CDR1 reads SGHNT; CDR2 reads YYREEE (reference sequence). The CDR3 has 13 amino acids. Between the trimmed V and J ends, which lost 1 base and 4 bases, there was a span of 8 bases. CDR3: CASSLRQAYGYTF. The CDR3 coding sequence is TGTGCCAGCAGCTTGAGACAGGCCTATGGCTACACCTTC.

V and J are TRBV5-4 and TRBJ2-1; D ambiguous. The CDR3 runs to 11 residues. Germline lookup yields CDR1 SGHNT and CDR2 YYREEE (reference sequence). Trimming cost V 0 bases and J 7 bases, with 2 bases left between them. In DNA, the CDR3 is TGTGCCAGCAGCTTGGAAAATGAGCAGTTCTTC. Amino acid sequence: CASSLENEQFF.

This clone was seen just once. The V call is TRBV18, the J call TRBJ2-1, with D hard to call. CDR3 length: 11 amino acids. The V gene's germline CDR1 is KGHSH and CDR2 LQKENI. The ends were cut back, 8 bases at V and 9 bases at J, with 11 bases in the middle. The CDR3 region is CASTSSVEQFF. The CDR3 coding sequence is TGTGCCAGCACAAGTTCAGTTGAGCAGTTCTTC.

The chain has TRBV6-5 and TRBJ2-1; D is perhaps TRBD1 (5 bases). Germline assignment: CDR1 MNHEY and CDR2 SVGAGI. The CDR3 runs 12 residues. V gave up 5 bases and J gave up 7 bases, with 9 bases separating them. The CDR3 DNA reads as TGTGCCAGCAGTCGAAGACAGAATGAGCAGTTCTTC. Its protein is CASSRRQNEQFF.

This clone has just one count. V is TRBV4-1 and J is TRBJ2-7; TRBD1 matches at 10 bases. CDR3 length: 18 residues. After removal of 3 bases from V and 0 bases from J, the junction contained 11 bases not matched to a gene. Germline loops: CDR1 MGHRA, CDR2 YSYEKL. The CDR3 loop reads CASSQWTGGRFVSYEQYF. The CDR3 DNA is TGCGCCAGCAGCCAGTGGACAGGGGGGCGCTTTGTCTCCTACGAGCAGTACTTC.

V and J are TRBV15 and TRBJ2-3; D gene uncertain. The germline CDR1 and CDR2 sequences are LNHNV and YYDKDF (reference sequence). The CDR3 contains 13 residues. The ends were cut back, 4 bases at V and 0 bases at J, with 5 bases in the middle. CDR3 DNA sequence: TGTGCCACCAGCATCCCCAGCACAGATACGCAGTATTTT. Encoded protein: CATSIPSTDTQYF.

The chain uses TRBV15 and TRBJ2-1; no definite D call. CDR3 length: 15 residues. Germline V gene data show CDR1 as LNHNV and CDR2 as YYDKDF (reference sequence). Trimming removed 2 bases at V and 4 bases at J, with 12 bases between. CDR3 region: CATSRRSTVYNEQFF. In nucleotides, the CDR3 is TGTGCCACCAGCAGACGTAGCACAGTTTACAATGAGCAGTTCTTC.

The CDR3 DNA is TGTGCCAGCAGCCGCCGTGGGACCCAGTACTTC. Amino acids: CASSRRGTQYF. This chain uses TRBV7-2 with TRBJ2-5; D not certain. The CDR3 consists of 11 residues. The V and J ends lost 5 bases and 7 bases respectively, with 8 bases between them. Germline CDR1 reads SGHTA; CDR2 reads FQGNSA.

V usage is TRBV7-8 and J usage is TRBJ2-1; 7 positions match TRBD1. CDR1 is SGHVS, CDR2 FQNEAQ, per germline. Trimming removed 5 bases from V and 2 bases from J; junction bases left unmatched: 9. CDR3 size: 16 residues. The CDR3 protein is CASSARPGQPYNEQFF. For the CDR3, the DNA is TGTGCCAGCAGCGCCAGACCGGGACAGCCCTACAATGAGCAGTTCTTC.

This sequence joins TRBV6-6 and TRBJ1-4; 7 bases fit TRBD1. Germline CDR1 reads MNHNY; CDR2 reads SVGAGI (reference sequence). The ends lost 7 bases at V and 3 bases at J; junction bases unmatched: 8. This CDR3 is built from 15 residues. CDR3 bases: TGTGCCAGCACCAGAGACGGGACAGCTAATGAAAAACTGTTTTTT. Amino acids: CASTRDGTANEKLFF.